The rows below give T cell receptor beta chains drawn from one sample of a study of OX40 agonist ivuxolimab in advanced cancers. TCRdb's copy holds only in-frame clones and misses some; the assay was immunoSEQ multiplex PCR. The table records tens of thousands of clones, around 90% of them present only once. The specimen was CD4+ or CD8+ T cells sorted from blood, collected in a trial of the OX40 agonist ivuxolimab. Receptors originate from an adult with an advanced solid tumor such as melanoma, head and neck, liver or kidney cancer. Both conserved end residues are part of each CDR3. D genes are given only for firm matches. The size entry is marked missing in some rows and otherwise reads once, few, many or a size class.

TGTGCCATCAAAGGGACAGGGATCCACGAGCAGTACTTC	CAIKGTGIHEQYF	few	TRBD1	TRBJ2-7	TRBV10-3
TGCGCCAGCAAGGGGGACTCTGGGGCCAACGTCCTGACTTTC	CASKGDSGANVLTF	-	-	TRBJ2-6	TRBV5-1
TGTGCCAGCAGCTTTGACAGAAATCAGCCCCAGCATTTT	CASSFDRNQPQHF	-	-	TRBJ1-5	TRBV7-3
TGTGCCAGCAGTGCCGCGGATTACTATGGCTACACCTTC	CASSAADYYGYTF	-	-	TRBJ1-2	TRBV6-1
TGTGCCAGCAGCCAACGGACTAGCCAAGAGACCCAGTACTTC	CASSQRTSQETQYF	-	TRBD2	TRBJ2-5	TRBV11-2
TGTGCCAGCAGTTCGACGGATTATGGCTACACCTTC	CASSSTDYGYTF	-	-	TRBJ1-2	TRBV28
TGTGCCAGCAGCTCTTTGGGACCGGGGAACAATCAGCCCCAGCATTTT	CASSSLGPGNNQPQHF	-	-	TRBJ1-5	TRBV7-2
TGCGCCAGCAGCCTGGGGGGTCCCTATGGCTACACCTTC	CASSLGGPYGYTF	few	-	TRBJ1-2	TRBV5-1
TGTGCCAGCAGCGTAGGTACAGGCACCACAGATACGCAGTATTTT	CASSVGTGTTDTQYF	-	-	TRBJ2-3	TRBV9
TGTGCCAGCAGCTCCACAGATACGCAGTATTTT	CASSSTDTQYF	-	-	TRBJ2-3	TRBV7-9
TGTGCCAGTAGTATAAGGGGGGAGGGAGAGACCCAGTACTTC	CASSIRGEGETQYF	-	-	TRBJ2-5	TRBV19
TGCGCCAGCAGCCCCGGACTAGTGGGGGGCGTAAGCTCCTACAATGAGCAGTTCTTC	CASSPGLVGGVSSYNEQFF	once	-	TRBJ2-1	TRBV5-1
TGCGCCAGCAGCCAAGATCTCGGCAGGGGAAACTATGGCTACACCTTC	CASSQDLGRGNYGYTF	-	-	TRBJ1-2	TRBV4-3
TGTGCCAGCATAAACAGTGGGGGTAACAATGAGCAGTTCTTC	CASINSGGNNEQFF	once	-	TRBJ2-1	TRBV6-1
TGTGCCAGCAGCCGCGTGGGACGCTCCTACAATGAGCAGTTCTTC	CASSRVGRSYNEQFF	-	-	TRBJ2-1	TRBV7-9
TGTGCCAGCTCACCACTAAGAACAGGGTCTCAAGAGACCCAGTACTTC	CASSPLRTGSQETQYF	-	-	TRBJ2-5	TRBV18
TGTGCCAGTAGCCCCTACCCCTACAATGAGCAGTTCTTC	CASSPYPYNEQFF	-	-	TRBJ2-1	TRBV19
TGTGCCAGCAGCACACCACCCGGGGGGGGACTAGCCACAGATACGCAGTATTTT	CASSTPPGGGLATDTQYF	-	TRBD2	TRBJ2-3	TRBV7-6
TGTGCCAGCAGTCCTTGGGGGACAGGGGAGAATGGCTACACCTTC	CASSPWGTGENGYTF	few	TRBD1	TRBJ1-2	TRBV28
TGTGCCAGCAGCCGGCGGACGGCAGGGGGTCCGACGGAGACCCAGTACTTC	CASSRRTAGGPTETQYF	-	TRBD1	TRBJ2-5	TRBV4-2
TGTGCCAGCAGCCAGGGGTATGGAAACACCATATATTTT	CASSQGYGNTIYF	-	-	TRBJ1-3	TRBV4-2
TGTGCCAGCAGCTTAGATCGGTGGGAGACCCAGTACTTC	CASSLDRWETQYF	-	-	TRBJ2-5	TRBV11-2
TGCGCCAGCAGCTTGGGCTCTCGACCGATCCAAGAGACCCAGTACTTC	CASSLGSRPIQETQYF	-	-	TRBJ2-5	TRBV5-1
TGCAGCGTCGACAGACCGGGACCCGAATCCCCTTACACCTTC	CSVDRPGPESPYTF	few	-	TRBJ1-2	TRBV29-1
TGTGCCAGCAGTCCGACAGAAGCTAACTATGGCTACACCTTC	CASSPTEANYGYTF	once	-	TRBJ1-2	TRBV6-1
TGTGCCAGCAGCGCTCAGATAGGGGATAGAGAGTTCTTC	CASSAQIGDREFF	-	-	TRBJ2-1	TRBV9
TGTGCCAGCAACCCCCCCCAGGGATCGACACCCCTCCACTTT	CASNPPQGSTPLHF	-	-	TRBJ1-6	TRBV6-1
TGTGCCAGCAGCTTACGCCCCGCCAGGAGTACGACTGAAGCTTTCTTT	CASSLRPARSTTEAFF	-	-	TRBJ1-1	TRBV7-3
TGTGCCAGCAGCCCGGGACAGGGTAATGAAAAACTGTTTTTT	CASSPGQGNEKLFF	-	TRBD1	TRBJ1-4	TRBV5-8
TGTGCCAGCAGACGATTGAACACTGAAGCTTTCTTT	CASRRLNTEAFF	-	-	TRBJ1-1	TRBV7-9
TGTGCCAGCAGCTCCGGGACTACTTACACCGGGGAGCTGTTTTTT	CASSSGTTYTGELFF	once	TRBD2	TRBJ2-2	TRBV5-4
TGTGCCAGCAGCGCGGCCTCAGGGCCTTCACCCCTCCACTTT	CASSAASGPSPLHF	once	-	TRBJ1-6	TRBV7-8
TGCGCCAGCAGCTTCAGACAGGAAGGGTCCGGGGAGCTGTTTTTT	CASSFRQEGSGELFF	-	-	TRBJ2-2	TRBV5-1
TGCAGCGGTGGCCAGGGGGATGGCTACACCTTC	CSGGQGDGYTF	-	TRBD1	TRBJ1-2	TRBV29-1
TGTGCCAGTAACGACCCGGGACAGCCGAATCAGCCCCAGCATTTT	CASNDPGQPNQPQHF	-	TRBD1	TRBJ1-5	TRBV19
TGCAGCCCGAGACAAGGGACTGAAGCTTTCTTT	CSPRQGTEAFF	-	-	TRBJ1-1	TRBV20-1
TGCGCCAGCAGCTTGGTCCTAGTGGGTGAGCAGTTCTTC	CASSLVLVGEQFF	-	-	TRBJ2-1	TRBV5-1
TGTGCCAGCAGTGAAGCGGTTCAGCCCCAGCATTTT	CASSEAVQPQHF	-	-	TRBJ1-5	TRBV2
TGCGCCAGCTTGGAACAGGGGAACACTGAAGCTTTCTTT	CASLEQGNTEAFF	-	-	TRBJ1-1	TRBV5-1